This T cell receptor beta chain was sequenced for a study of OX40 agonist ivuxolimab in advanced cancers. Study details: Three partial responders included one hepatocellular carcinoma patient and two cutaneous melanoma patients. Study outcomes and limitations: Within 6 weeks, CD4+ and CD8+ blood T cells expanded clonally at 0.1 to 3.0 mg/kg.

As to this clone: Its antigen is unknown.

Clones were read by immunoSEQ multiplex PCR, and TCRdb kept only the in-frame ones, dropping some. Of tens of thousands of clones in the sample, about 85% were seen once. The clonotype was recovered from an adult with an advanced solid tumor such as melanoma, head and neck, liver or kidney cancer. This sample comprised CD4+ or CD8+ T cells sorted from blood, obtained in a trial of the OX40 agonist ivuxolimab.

CDR3 nucleotides: TGTGCCACGCGGACGGGACAGGGAGCCTACGAGCAGTACTTC. Translation: CATRTGQGAYEQYF. V and J are TRBV10-3 and TRBJ2-7, with 9 positions matching TRBD1. CDR1 and CDR2 (germline): ENHRY, SYGVKD. The CDR3 is 14 residues long. Trimming took 10 bases from V and 2 from J; bases not matched to a gene: 9.